The text below deals with one T cell receptor beta chain. The sample comes from a study of blood T cell repertoires in COVID-19. Study in general: The United States, Italy and Spain were the sources of the acute and convalescent COVID-19 samples. In each case, the material was cDNA or gDNA derived from T cells, B-cell-depleted T cells, or PBMCs.

Per the authors' pipeline: Estimation of nucleated cell counts was performed using reference gene primer amplification. Profiled with immunoSEQ multiplex PCR; TCRdb holds only in-frame clones, not every one. V, J and clone size are taken as reported in that table, and D and trimming were inferred from the DNA itself. The table includes about 36,000 clones, more than 60% detected once. The sample taken for sequencing was peripheral blood. This receptor was taken from a man between 60 and 70 years old with active COVID-19.

Here the CDR3 DNA reads TGTGCCAGCAGTTACCCGGGAGGAACCTACGAGCAGTACTTC. Encoded protein: CASSYPGGTYEQYF. This rearrangement joins TRBV6-2 or TRBV6-3 to TRBJ2-7; 7 bases are shared with TRBD2. V shed 2 bases and J 2 bases; nucleotides not matched to a gene: 3. This CDR3 is 14 amino acids long. The germline V gene encodes CDR1 MNHEY and CDR2 SVGEGT.